The source of this T cell receptor beta chain is a study of cytomegalovirus exposure and HLA in healthy donors. Study conclusions and caveats: The authors enumerated over 150 TCR beta chains as linked to cytomegalovirus. TCR sequences were mostly rare, though some public TCRs occurred in many donors.

Profiled with immunoSEQ multiplex PCR; TCRdb holds only in-frame clones, not every one. The sample lists roughly 120,000 clones; over 90% were seen once. This clone was found once. What it binds is not known. CDR3 size: 16 residues. In germline, CDR1 is SGHTA, CDR2 FQGNSA. V shed 3 bases and J shed 4 bases, with 16 bases lying between them. Sample: PBMCs. This chain uses TRBV7-2 with TRBJ1-5; no clear D gene. This receptor was identified in a young woman in good health and CMV-seronegative. The CDR3 nucleotides read TGTGCCAGCAGCTTGGGCCGGGCCCGAGGGAATCAGCCCCAGCATTTT. This codes for CASSLGRARGNQPQHF.